The clone carrying this TCR beta chain has just a few counts. What it binds is not known. These data belong to a study of T cell repertoires in cytomegalovirus infection. On the study more broadly: Indications came from public TCR beta signatures; they pointed to CMV infection and to a matching HLA type. Points from the study as a whole: Ex vivo, HLA-C-restricted CMV-specific TCR beta clonotypes prevailed over the rest of the response. Of the TCR beta families, the public ones yielded a cumulative frequency that identified carriers of CMV plus the relevant HLA.

There are 15 residues in the CDR3. Deletions cut 1 base from V and 6 bases from J, with 12 bases between. The germline CDR1 and CDR2 sequences are SGHVS and FQNEAQ. TCRdb re-analysed the reads in MiXCR, keeping a single row per CDR3 protein. The sample includes about 400,000 distinct CDR3 sequences, 34% seen only once; the top ten take roughly 13%. The receptor was derived from a human donor in good health (CMV status not recorded). Some clones in this sample may be carry-over from other donors' samples. Sequencing was performed on cultured PBMCs, taken from culture after CMV antigen stimulation. The gene calls are TRBV7-8 and TRBJ2-2; D is possibly TRBD1 (5 bases). The CDR3 DNA sequence: TGTGCCAGCAGCTTAGGGCAGGGTTTTGCCGGGGAGCTGTTTTTT. Translating gives CASSLGQGFAGELFF.